The T cell receptor (beta chain) under discussion was sequenced for a study of graft-versus-host responses after intestinal transplantation. Study as a whole: All recipients were transplanted with multivisceral, liver-intestinal, or isolated intestinal grafts. Every recipient underwent anti-thymocyte globulin induction, then tacrolimus and steroids for three to four years. Study-wide findings and caveats: Individuals carrying graft-donor T cell macrochimerism showed high graft-versus-host to host-versus-graft clonal ratios in allografts.

The V and J ends lost 1 base and 0 bases respectively, with 6 bases between them. Germline loops: CDR1 SGHTA, CDR2 FQGTGA. The CDR3 length is 15 residues. Using immunoSEQ multiplex PCR, the repertoire was profiled, and TCRdb retains in-frame clones only, with some absent. The sample consists of under 15,000 clones, approximately 82% of them appearing once. Concerning this clone itself: Its antigen is still unknown.

The chain has TRBV7-3 and TRBJ1-4; a weak D match, TRBD1 (5 bases). This material consisted of PBMCs, taken about 130 days after transplant. The sequence was obtained from a human patient who received an intestinal transplant, so some T cells may come from the graft donor. The CDR3 spells CASSLRGATNEKLFF. The CDR3 coding sequence is TGTGCCAGCAGCTTAAGAGGGGCAACTAATGAAAAACTGTTTTTT.